This T cell receptor beta chain derives from a study of T cells in Graves' hyperthyroidism and ophthalmopathy. There were TCR beta CDR3 regions amplified from RNA transcripts. The HTBI primer set served for first-round RT-PCR of the TCR CDR3. TCRdb redid the calling of the multiplex PCR reads with MiXCR, one entry per CDR3 protein. This table holds a few hundred thousand distinct CDR3 sequences, around 16% found once. V lost 3 bases, J lost 5 bases, and 10 bases lay in between. This CDR3 comprises 13 residues. Many counts were recorded for this clonotype. Orbital computed tomography, thyroid ultrasound, serum thyroxine and TRAb, and clinical symptoms together informed the diagnoses.

J is TRBJ1-1 and V is TRBV12-3 or TRBV12-4; D is unresolved. Material: blood. The TCR comes from a woman aged 25-40 years with Graves' hyperthyroidism. The DNA of the CDR3 is TGTGCCAGCAGTTTCTATTTTGGGACTGAAGCTTTCTTT. Translating it yields CASSFYFGTEAFF.